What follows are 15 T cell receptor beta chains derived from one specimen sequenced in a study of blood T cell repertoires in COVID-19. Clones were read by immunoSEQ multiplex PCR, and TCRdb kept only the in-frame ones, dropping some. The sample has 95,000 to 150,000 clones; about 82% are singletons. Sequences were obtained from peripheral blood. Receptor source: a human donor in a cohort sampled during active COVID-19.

The CDR3 region has the DNA TGTGCCAGCAGTGCCCGGACAGGGCAGAACTATGGCTACACCTTC. Translation gives CASSARTGQNYGYTF. The V and J genes are TRBV6-4 and TRBJ1-2, with TRBD1 matching over 8 bases. The CDR3 covers 15 residues. Germline trimming cut 4 bases from V and 2 bases from J; bases unmatched to any gene: 6. Germline-derived CDR1 and CDR2 are MRHNA and SNTAGT.

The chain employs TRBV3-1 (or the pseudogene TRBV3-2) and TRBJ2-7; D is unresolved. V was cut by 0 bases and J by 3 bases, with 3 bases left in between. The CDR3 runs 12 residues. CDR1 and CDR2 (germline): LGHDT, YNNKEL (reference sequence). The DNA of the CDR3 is TGTGCCAGCAGCCAAGATAACTACGAGCAGTACTTC. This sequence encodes CASSQDNYEQYF.

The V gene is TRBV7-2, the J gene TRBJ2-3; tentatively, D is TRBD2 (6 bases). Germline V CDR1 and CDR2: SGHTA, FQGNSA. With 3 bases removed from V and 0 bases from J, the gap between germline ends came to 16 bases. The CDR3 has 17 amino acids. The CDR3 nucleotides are TGTGCCAGCAGCTTCCCCCTTAGCGGAACTAGCACAGATACGCAGTATTTT. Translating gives CASSFPLSGTSTDTQYF.

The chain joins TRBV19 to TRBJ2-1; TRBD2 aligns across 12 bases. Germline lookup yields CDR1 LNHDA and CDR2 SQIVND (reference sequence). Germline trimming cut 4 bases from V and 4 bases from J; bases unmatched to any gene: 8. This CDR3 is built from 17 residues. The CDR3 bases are TGTGCCAGTAGTACGACTAGCGGGAGCCGGTTTTACAATGAGCAGTTCTTC. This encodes CASSTTSGSRFYNEQFF.

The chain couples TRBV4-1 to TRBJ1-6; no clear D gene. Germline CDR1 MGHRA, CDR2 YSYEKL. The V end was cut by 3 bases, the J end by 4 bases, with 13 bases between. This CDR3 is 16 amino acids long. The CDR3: CASSHAGRRYNSPLHF. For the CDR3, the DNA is TGCGCCAGCAGCCATGCCGGGAGGAGATATAATTCACCCCTCCACTTT.

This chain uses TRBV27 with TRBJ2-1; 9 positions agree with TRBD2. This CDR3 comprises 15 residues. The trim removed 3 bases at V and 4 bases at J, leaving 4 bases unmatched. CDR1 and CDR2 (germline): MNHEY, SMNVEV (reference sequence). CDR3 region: CASSFLAGSYNEQFF. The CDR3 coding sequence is TGTGCCAGCAGTTTTCTAGCGGGATCTTACAATGAGCAGTTCTTC.

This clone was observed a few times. The CDR3 reads CASTPIYGVVYEQYF. The CDR3 nucleotides are TGTGCCAGCACCCCTATTTATGGAGTGGTTTACGAGCAGTACTTC. The chain has TRBV6-2 or TRBV6-3 and TRBJ2-7, with D hard to call. V dropped 7 bases and J dropped 4 bases, with 20 bases sitting between them. This CDR3 has 15 amino acids. Germline V gene lookup returns CDR1 MNHEY and CDR2 SVGEGT.

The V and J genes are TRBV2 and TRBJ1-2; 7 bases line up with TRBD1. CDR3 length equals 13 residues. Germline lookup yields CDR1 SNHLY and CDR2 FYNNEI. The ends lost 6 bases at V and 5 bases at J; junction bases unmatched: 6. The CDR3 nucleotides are TGTGCCAGCAGGTCACAGGGGTTGTATGGCTACACCTTC. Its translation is CASRSQGLYGYTF.

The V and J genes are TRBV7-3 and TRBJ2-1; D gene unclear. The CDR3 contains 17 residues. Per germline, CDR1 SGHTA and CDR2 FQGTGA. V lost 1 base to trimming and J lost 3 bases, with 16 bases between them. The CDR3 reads CASSLSPLTRRYNEQFF. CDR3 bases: TGTGCCAGCAGCTTAAGTCCACTCACGCGGCGCTACAATGAGCAGTTCTTC.

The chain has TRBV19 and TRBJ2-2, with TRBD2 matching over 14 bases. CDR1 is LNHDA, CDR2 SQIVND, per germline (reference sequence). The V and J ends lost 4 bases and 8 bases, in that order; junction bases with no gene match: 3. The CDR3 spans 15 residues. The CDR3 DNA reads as TGTGCCAGTAGTAGACTAGCGGGAGGGCCTGGGGAGCTGTTTTTT. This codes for CASSRLAGGPGELFF.

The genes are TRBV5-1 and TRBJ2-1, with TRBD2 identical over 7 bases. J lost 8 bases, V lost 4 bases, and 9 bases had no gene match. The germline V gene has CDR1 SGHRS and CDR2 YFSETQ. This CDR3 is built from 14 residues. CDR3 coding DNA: TGCGCCAGCAGCCTGATCCCGACTAGCCATGAGCAGTTCTTC. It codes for CASSLIPTSHEQFF.

The DNA for the CDR3 is TGTGCCAGCACCCCCAGGCCCTCTGGACAGGTCAATAATTCACCCCTCCACTTT. This sequence encodes CASTPRPSGQVNNSPLHF. The chain recombines TRBV11-2 with TRBJ1-6; 7 bases align to TRBD1. The CDR3 contains 18 residues. Per the germline V gene, CDR1 is SGHAT and CDR2 is FQNNGV. V shed 7 bases and J 5 bases; nucleotides not matched to a gene: 17.

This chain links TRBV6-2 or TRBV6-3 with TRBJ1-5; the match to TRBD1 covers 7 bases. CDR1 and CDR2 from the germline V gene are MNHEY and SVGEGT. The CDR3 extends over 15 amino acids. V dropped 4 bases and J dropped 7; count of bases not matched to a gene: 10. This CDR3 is CASSSDRSSGQPQHF. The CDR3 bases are TGTGCCAGCAGTTCGGACAGGTCGTCGGGACAGCCCCAGCATTTT.

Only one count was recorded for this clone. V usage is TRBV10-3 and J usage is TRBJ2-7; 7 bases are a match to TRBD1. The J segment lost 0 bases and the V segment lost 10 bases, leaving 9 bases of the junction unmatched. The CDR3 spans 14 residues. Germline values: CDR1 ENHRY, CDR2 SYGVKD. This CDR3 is CATDTGDLSYEQYF. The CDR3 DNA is TGTGCCACCGACACAGGGGACCTCTCCTACGAGCAGTACTTC.

This chain's CDR3 is CASSPGSTGAEQYF. The CDR3 nucleotides read TGTGCCAGCAGTCCAGGGTCAACAGGGGCCGAGCAGTACTTC. The chain combines TRBV6-5 with TRBJ2-7; 7 bases are a match to TRBD1. V shed 5 bases, J shed 6 bases, and the junction held 10 bases outside the gene matches. The germline V gene has CDR1 MNHEY and CDR2 SVGAGI. The CDR3 has 14 residues.